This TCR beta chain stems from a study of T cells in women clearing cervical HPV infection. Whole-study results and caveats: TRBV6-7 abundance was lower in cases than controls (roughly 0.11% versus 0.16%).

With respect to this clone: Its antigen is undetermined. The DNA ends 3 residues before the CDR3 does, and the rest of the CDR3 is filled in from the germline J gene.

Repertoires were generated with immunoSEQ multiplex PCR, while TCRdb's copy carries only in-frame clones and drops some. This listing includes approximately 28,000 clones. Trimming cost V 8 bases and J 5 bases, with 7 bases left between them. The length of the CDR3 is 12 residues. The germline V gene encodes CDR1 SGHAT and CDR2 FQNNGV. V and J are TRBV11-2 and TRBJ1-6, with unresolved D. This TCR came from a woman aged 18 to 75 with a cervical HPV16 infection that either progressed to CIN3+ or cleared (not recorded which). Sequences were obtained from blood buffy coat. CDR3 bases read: TGTGCCAGCGGGCTCAATAATTCACCC. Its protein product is CASGLNNSP. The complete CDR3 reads CASGLNNSPLHF.